The 25 T cell receptor beta chains below come from one sample, sequenced in a study of tumor-infiltrating lymphocytes in primary liver carcinoma. With a constant-region primer, TCR beta cDNA was made from about 0.55 ug of total RNA. The TCR beta library was amplified through three nested multiplex PCR rounds in a modified ARM-PCR procedure. A C-beta reverse primer and TRBV1-TRBV30 forward primers served in each of the first two PCR rounds, at 10 cycles apiece. TCRdb ran MiXCR on the multiplex PCR reads and lists one entry per CDR3 protein. Of fewer than 400,000 distinct CDR3 sequences in the sample, approximately 54% were seen once. Germline DNA was also extracted, with blood RNA taken from unsorted whole blood. Sample: peripheral blood. These receptor sequences come from a woman in her 30s with primary liver carcinoma and hepatitis B virus infection.

Ten or more counts support this clonotype. The chain is built from TRBV12-3 or TRBV12-4 and TRBJ1-3; D is undetermined. The CDR3 runs 13 residues. V lost 7 bases and J 1 base, leaving 8 bases between the germline ends. This CDR3 reads CASTARSGNTIYF. The CDR3 coding sequence is TGTGCCAGCACAGCTCGGTCTGGAAACACCATATATTTT.

This clonotype was seen repeatedly, ten times or more. V gene TRBV12-5 combines with J gene TRBJ2-2; TRBD1 agrees at 7 bases. There are 14 residues in the CDR3. V was pared by 6 bases and J by 5 bases, with 6 bases of the junction left unmatched. Germline CDR1 is LGHNT and CDR2 is FRNRAP. CDR3 nucleotide sequence: TGTGCTAGTGGATACAGGGGTAGGACCGGGGAGCTGTTTTTT. Translation gives CASGYRGRTGELFF.

There are many counts of this clonotype. The V call is TRBV4-3, the J call TRBJ2-1; 7 bases match TRBD2. The germline CDR1 and CDR2 sequences are LGHNA and YSLEER. V lost 4 bases, J lost 3 bases, and 6 bases stayed unmatched. This CDR3 contains 15 residues. CDR3 region: CASSPGTTNYNEQFF. As DNA, the CDR3 is TGCGCCAGCAGCCCAGGGACTACAAACTACAATGAGCAGTTCTTC.

This sequence joins TRBV9 and TRBJ2-5; TRBD1 agrees at 8 bases. With V trimmed by 4 bases and J by 5 bases, 10 bases remained unmatched. Germline V gene data show CDR1 as SGDLS and CDR2 as YYNGEE. The CDR3 loop spans 15 amino acids. CDR3 DNA sequence: TGTGCCAGCAGCTTAGAGACAGGGGAAGGGGAGACCCAGTACTTC. The encoded protein is CASSLETGEGETQYF.

V usage is TRBV28 and J usage is TRBJ1-2; D is unclear. This CDR3 has 13 residues. CDR1 and CDR2 (germline): MDHEN, SYDVKM. With 1 base removed from V and 4 bases from J, the gap between germline ends came to 7 bases. CDR3 region: CASSLSQIYGYTF. The CDR3 region has the DNA TGTGCCAGCAGTTTATCTCAGATCTATGGCTACACCTTC.

This clonotype was detected only a few times. A much larger clone sits a single nucleotide away, making a read error possible. The chain is built from TRBV6-6 and TRBJ2-7; no clear D. Trimming left V 2 bases short and J 2 bases short, with 7 bases between. CDR3 length: 13 residues. Germline CDR1 and CDR2: MNHNY and SVGAGI (reference sequence). The CDR3 nucleotides are TGTGCCAGCAGTTACGAGGCAGCCTACGAGCAGTACTTC. This gives the protein CASSYEAAYEQYF.

Turning to this clonotype: This could be a read error, since a much larger clone is one nucleotide away. CDR3 sequence: CASSYSSNRVGNEQFF. The CDR3 DNA reads TGTGCCAGCAGTTACTCGAGTAACAGGGTCGGGAATGAGCAGTTCTTC. The chain joins TRBV6-5 to TRBJ2-1, with a weak D call TRBD1 (6 bases). Germline CDR1 MNHEY, CDR2 SVGAGI. Trimming cost V 0 bases and J 7 bases, with 16 bases left between them. CDR3 length equals 16 residues.

Remarks on this clonotype: The final CDR3 position lacks the conserved phenylalanine or tryptophan, pointing to a likely read error. J is TRBJ2-1 and V is TRBV5-5, with D possibly matching TRBD1 (6 bases). CDR1 is SGHKS, CDR2 YYEKEE, per germline (reference sequence). Deletions cut 4 bases from V and 9 bases from J, with 11 bases between. CDR3 length: 12 residues. Written as DNA, the CDR3 is TGTGCCAGCAGCCCGACAGGTGGTGAGCAGTTCATC. Translation gives CASSPTGGEQFI.

Ten or more counts support this clonotype. This chain connects TRBV11-2 to TRBJ2-7, with TRBD1 matching over 9 bases. The germline V gene has CDR1 SGHAT and CDR2 FQNNGV. The junction had 5 bases not matched to a gene; V was cut back by 3 bases and J by 2 bases. The CDR3 consists of 15 residues. CDR3 in amino acids: CASSFRQGGPYEQYF. Here the CDR3 DNA reads TGTGCCAGCAGCTTTCGACAGGGGGGTCCCTACGAGCAGTACTTC.

On this clonotype itself: Since a much larger clone is just one base distant, this may be a read error. The chain uses TRBV4-2 and TRBJ2-1; TRBD2 matches 13 bases. The CDR3 has 18 amino acids. In germline, CDR1 is LGHNA, CDR2 YNFKEQ. The CDR3 here is CASRQGLAGEGAYNEQFF. CDR3 coding DNA: TGTGCCAGCAGACAAGGACTAGCGGGAGAGGGGGCCTACAATGAGCAGTTCTTC.

As to this clonotype: A much larger clonotype is one base distant, so this may be a read error. The chain links TRBV29-1 to TRBJ2-7; D unresolved. Germline CDR1 SQVTM, CDR2 ANQGSEA. This CDR3 spans 12 amino acids. V shed 5 bases and J shed 0 bases, with 8 bases lying between them. CDR3 nucleotides: TGCAGCGTTAACAGCAGCTCCTACGAGCAGTACTTC. Translating gives CSVNSSSYEQYF.

The V and J genes are TRBV7-9 and TRBJ1-1; 7 nucleotides agree with TRBD1. The CDR3 is 15 residues long. V shed 7 bases and J 2 bases; nucleotides not matched to a gene: 10. CDR1 is SEHNR and CDR2 is FQNEAQ in the germline V gene (reference sequence). The CDR3 DNA follows: TGTGCCAGCACCCCGAAGGCAGGGGGAAACACTGAAGCTTTCTTT. It encodes CASTPKAGGNTEAFF.

Concerning this clonotype: Because it lacks the conserved phenylalanine or tryptophan at the end, this CDR3 is likely a read error. The rearrangement links TRBV7-2 to TRBJ1-2, with TRBD1 matching 7 bases. CDR1 is SGHTA, CDR2 FQGNSA, per germline. Losses at the gene ends were 5 bases for V and 7 bases for J; bases not matched to a gene: 7. The CDR3 is made up of 13 amino acids. The CDR3 DNA is TGTGCCAGCAGCCCCGGACAGGCCTCTGGCTACACCTTG. Protein: CASSPGQASGYTL.

About this clonotype: At one of its ends the junction is not consistent with the germline gene, which may arise from a read error. V usage is TRBV13 and J usage is TRBJ2-7; D is unclear. Per germline, CDR1 PRHDT and CDR2 FYEKMQ (reference sequence). This CDR3 is 12 amino acids long. The CDR3 DNA reads as TGCGCCAACAGCTTAGGCGCCTACGAGCAGTACTTC. Protein sequence: CANSLGAYEQYF.

Only one count was recorded for this clonotype. The rearrangement joins TRBV29-1 to TRBJ2-7; D is uncertain. Germline CDR1 is SQVTM and CDR2 is ANQGSEA. Trimming removed 4 bases at V and 3 bases at J, with 10 bases between. The CDR3 runs 12 residues. CDR3 sequence: CSVVWVNYEQYF. The DNA of the CDR3 is TGCAGCGTTGTATGGGTAAACTACGAGCAGTACTTC.

This clonotype was detected only a few times. Given a much more abundant clone one base away, this may be a read error. It is likely a read error, because the conserved phenylalanine at the end of the CDR3 is missing. V gene TRBV6-6 combines with J gene TRBJ1-1; no clear D. Trimming removed 7 bases from V and 6 bases from J, with 12 bases in between. In germline, CDR1 is MNHNY, CDR2 SVGAGI (reference sequence). The CDR3 totals 12 residues. In nucleotides, the CDR3 is TGTGCCAGCACTCCACAAGGGCCTGAAGCTTTCTAT. This translates into CASTPQGPEAFY.

This chain links TRBV4-3 with TRBJ2-1; D gene ambiguous. The CDR3 contains 17 residues. The ends were cut back, 4 bases at V and 0 bases at J, with 16 bases in the middle. Germline CDR1 and CDR2: LGHNA and YSLEER. The CDR3 DNA sequence: TGCGCCAGCAGCCGGAAACCAATGTCTACCTCCTACAATGAGCAGTTCTTC. Amino acid sequence: CASSRKPMSTSYNEQFF.

To note about this clonotype: A read error may be the cause here, since a much bigger clone is one base away. This chain joins TRBV6-6 and TRBJ2-4; the D gene is possibly TRBD2 (6 bases). This CDR3 has 14 residues. CDR1 is MNHNY, CDR2 SVGAGI, per germline (reference sequence). The ends were cut back, 11 bases at V and 7 bases at J, with 21 bases in the middle. DNA for the CDR3: TGTGCCGCCCACTTGGCCCCTGGAGGGAACATTCAGTACTTC. Its protein product is CAAHLAPGGNIQYF.

Comments on this clonotype: Sequence at one end of the junction differs from germline and may be a read error. This rearrangement joins TRBV7-9 to TRBJ2-1, with TRBD1 as a possible D gene (5 bases). Germline V gene data show CDR1 as SEHNR and CDR2 as FQNEAQ (reference sequence). The CDR3 has 12 residues. The CDR3 loop reads CASSPTGNKQFF. In nucleotides, the CDR3 is TGTGCCAGCAGCCCCACAGGCAATAAGCAGTTCTTC.

Comment on this clonotype: One base away lies a much larger clone, so this may be a sequencing read error. The rearrangement joins TRBV29-1 to TRBJ2-7; D is possibly TRBD1 (8 bases). Trimming took off 6 bases at V and 1 base at J, with 19 bases between the two ends. CDR3 length equals 15 residues. In germline, CDR1 is SQVTM, CDR2 ANQGSEA. The CDR3 DNA is TGCAGCGTCGGGGGGAACAGGGGGGTATCCTACGAGCAGTACTTC. This translates into CSVGGNRGVSYEQYF.

J is TRBJ1-2 and V is TRBV14, with 9 bases matching TRBD1. With 4 bases clipped from V and 6 bases from J, the junction kept 9 bases outside the gene matches. Germline CDR1 reads SGHDN; CDR2 reads FVKESK. The CDR3 totals 15 residues. CDR3 sequence reads: CASSRAGTGKHGYTF. The CDR3 DNA sequence: TGTGCCAGCAGCCGAGCCGGGACAGGGAAACATGGCTACACCTTC. Full variable domain (outside the CDR3, taken from reference TRBV14 and TRBJ1-2): EAGVTQFPSHSVIEKGQTVTLRCDPISGHDNLYWYRRVMGKEIKFLLHFVKESKQDESGMPNNRFLAERTGGTYSTLKVQPAELEDSGVYFCASSRAGTGKHGYTFGSGTRLTVV.

For this clonotype: Sequence at one end of the junction differs from germline and may be a read error. The chain uses TRBV6-2 or TRBV6-3 and TRBJ2-7; no clear D. Germline assignment: CDR1 MNHEY and CDR2 SVGEGT. The CDR3 is 15 amino acids. This chain's CDR3 is CVSSYYPPDLGEQYF. CDR3 bases: TGTGTCAGCAGTTACTACCCCCCGGACCTAGGGGAGCAGTACTTC.

This clonotype has only one observation. V gene TRBV5-6 combines with J gene TRBJ2-1; D is possibly TRBD1 or TRBD2 (7 bases each). V lost 8 bases to trimming and J lost 2 bases, with 11 bases between them. CDR3 length equals 13 residues. Germline V CDR1 and CDR2: SGHDT, YYEEEE. The CDR3 loop is CARSGTAYNEQFF. The CDR3 nucleotides read TGTGCCAGGAGCGGGACAGCCTACAATGAGCAGTTCTTC.

This clonotype was seen a few times. The chain employs TRBV28 and TRBJ2-1; possibly TRBD2 for D (6 bases). CDR3 length: 15 amino acids. Per the germline V gene, CDR1 is MDHEN and CDR2 is SYDVKM. V was trimmed by 5 bases and J by 8 bases, leaving 19 bases between them. The CDR3 DNA reads TGTGCCAGCAGTACCCTAGCGTCGACGATGGATGAGCAGTTCTTC. Amino acids: CASSTLASTMDEQFF.

On this clonotype: One junction end does not reproduce the germline sequence, and a read error may be involved. The V call is TRBV12-3 or TRBV12-4, the J call TRBJ2-1; 7 positions match TRBD1. The CDR3 extends over 16 amino acids. CDR3 in amino acids: CANSTSGDRFYNEQFF. The CDR3 coding sequence is TGTGCCAACAGTACCTCCGGGGACAGATTTTACAATGAGCAGTTCTTC.